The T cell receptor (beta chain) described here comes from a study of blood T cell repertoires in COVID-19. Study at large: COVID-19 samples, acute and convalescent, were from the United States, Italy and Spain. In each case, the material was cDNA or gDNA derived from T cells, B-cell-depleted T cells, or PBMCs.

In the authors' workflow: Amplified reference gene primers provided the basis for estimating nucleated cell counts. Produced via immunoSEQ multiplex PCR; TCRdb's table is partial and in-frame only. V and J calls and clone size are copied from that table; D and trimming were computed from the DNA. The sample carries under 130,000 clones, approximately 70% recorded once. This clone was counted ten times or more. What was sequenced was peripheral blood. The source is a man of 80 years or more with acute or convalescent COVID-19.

The CDR3 sequence: CASSPSGSYEQYF. In DNA, the CDR3 is TGTGCCAGCAGCCCCTCGGGCTCCTACGAGCAGTACTTC. The chain recombines TRBV11-3 with TRBJ2-7; no firm D call. CDR1 SGHNT and CDR2 YENEEA come from the germline V gene. The CDR3 is made up of 13 amino acids. V was trimmed by 5 bases and J by 0 bases, leaving 8 bases between them.